These 29 T cell receptor beta chains share one sample of origin, sequenced in a study of spatial heterogeneity in lung cancer. One entry per CDR3 protein results from TCRdb running MiXCR on the 5' RACE reads. The data hold 85,000 to 100,000 distinct CDR3 sequences, with about 12% observed a single time. Time point: sample taken at primary tumor resection. Sequencing of whole RNA from tumor, nontumor lung or frozen PBMC involved no sorting. The input for sequencing was PBMCs, taken at surgery. The receptors come from a male donor with early-stage non-small cell lung cancer.

V gene TRBV11-2 combines with J gene TRBJ2-2; D possibly corresponds to TRBD1 (6 bases). V lost 3 bases and J lost 3, with 14 bases in between. Germline-derived CDR1 and CDR2 are SGHAT and FQNNGV. This CDR3 is built from 16 residues. Written as DNA, the CDR3 is TGTGCCAGCAGCTTGGGGGCCGGGGCCTACACCGGGGAGCTGTTTTTT. It yields the protein CASSLGAGAYTGELFF.

This rearrangement joins TRBV7-8 to TRBJ1-5, with TRBD1 matching 9 bases. The J segment lost 2 bases and the V segment lost 5 bases, leaving 22 bases of the junction unmatched. Germline CDR1 SGHVS, CDR2 FQNEAQ. This CDR3 comprises 21 residues. The CDR3 coding sequence is TGTGCCAGCAGCCCCCTCCCACGGGCGACAGGGGGATTTAATCGCAATCAGCCCCAGCATTTT. Its translation: CASSPLPRATGGFNRNQPQHF. Full variable domain (outside the CDR3, taken from reference TRBV7-8 and TRBJ1-5): GAGVSQSPRYKVAKRGQDVALRCDPISGHVSLFWYQQALGQGPEFLTYFQNEAQLDKSGLPSDRFFAERPEGSVSTLKIQRTQQEDSAVYLCASSPLPRATGGFNRNQPQHFGDGTRLSIL.

The chain joins TRBV7-2 to TRBJ2-2; D is perhaps TRBD2 (6 bases). Germline CDR1 and CDR2: SGHTA and FQGNSA. V gave up 6 bases and J gave up 7 bases, with 21 bases separating them. This CDR3 region has 16 residues. The CDR3 bases are TGTGCCAGCAGTCAAAACCCGGGACTGGCGGGCGGGGAGCTGTTTTTT. Translating gives CASSQNPGLAGGELFF.

This clonotype turned up a few times. This sequence joins TRBV5-1 and TRBJ2-7, with 8 bases aligning to TRBD1. CDR1 is SGHRS and CDR2 is YFSETQ in the germline V gene. The CDR3 consists of 15 residues. J lost 4 bases, V lost 2 bases, and 8 bases had no gene match. The CDR3 protein is CASSFQSNRGYEQYF. CDR3 in DNA: TGCGCCAGCAGCTTCCAGTCAAACAGGGGGTACGAGCAGTACTTC.

The V and J genes are TRBV19 and TRBJ2-7, with 7 bases fitting TRBD1. Germline values: CDR1 LNHDA, CDR2 SQIVND (reference sequence). Trimming took 4 bases from V and 2 from J; bases not matched to a gene: 8. There are 15 residues in the CDR3. The CDR3 DNA reads as TGTGCCAGTAGTAACCCGGGACAGAGCCCCTACGAGCAGTACTTC. Translating gives CASSNPGQSPYEQYF.

This clonotype turned up a few times. The chain employs TRBV28 and TRBJ2-7, with D maybe TRBD1 (8 bases). Trimming stripped 7 bases from V and 1 base from J, with 14 bases between. This CDR3 has 14 residues. The V gene's germline CDR1 is MDHEN and CDR2 SYDVKM. The CDR3 region has the DNA TGTGCCAGCACGGGGGGACAGGAGTCCTACGAGCAGTACTTC. It encodes CASTGGQESYEQYF.

The V gene is TRBV7-9, the J gene TRBJ2-3; 9 positions match TRBD2. Germline V gives CDR1 SEHNR, CDR2 FQNEAQ (reference sequence). Trimming removed 3 bases from V and 4 bases from J; junction bases left unmatched: 11. This CDR3 spans 17 amino acids. CDR3 coding DNA: TGTGCCAGCAGCTTGGGGGATATAGCGGGGGCCTCAGATACGCAGTATTTT. It encodes CASSLGDIAGASDTQYF.

This clonotype was seen at least ten times. The chain has TRBV6-2 or TRBV6-3 and TRBJ2-4, with a possible D match to TRBD1 (5 bases). V was trimmed by 6 bases and J by 9 bases, leaving 12 bases between them. Germline V gene lookup returns CDR1 MNHEY and CDR2 SVGEGT. The CDR3 extends over 12 amino acids. The CDR3 reads CASRGQGVIQYF. DNA of the CDR3: TGTGCCAGCAGGGGCCAGGGCGTCATTCAGTACTTC.

This clonotype was detected many times. The chain carries TRBV11-3 and TRBJ2-7; tentatively, D is TRBD1 (6 bases). From germline, CDR1 is SGHNT and CDR2 YENEEA. V was clipped by 5 bases and J by 3 bases, with 11 bases between them. This CDR3 has 13 residues. CDR3 residues: CASSPRGGYEQYF. The CDR3 DNA sequence: TGTGCCAGCAGCCCCCGAGGGGGCTACGAGCAGTACTTC.

This chain links TRBV2 with TRBJ2-1; D call uncertain. The CDR3 runs 15 residues. V gave up 4 bases and J gave up 0 bases, with 10 bases separating them. Germline CDR1 SNHLY, CDR2 FYNNEI. Written as DNA, the CDR3 is TGTGCCAGCAGTGGACGGGCTAGCTCCTACAATGAGCAGTTCTTC. Translated: CASSGRASSYNEQFF.

In its sample, this clonotype was seen many times. V usage is TRBV29-1 and J usage is TRBJ2-1; D not certain. The V end lost 1 base, the J end lost 2 bases, and 12 bases lay between the germline ends. CDR3 length: 15 residues. CDR1 is SQVTM, CDR2 ANQGSEA, per germline. CDR3 coding DNA: TGCAGCGTTGAAGGTTATGGCGGCACCTACAATGAGCAGTTCTTC. It translates to CSVEGYGGTYNEQFF.

The chain recombines TRBV12-3 or TRBV12-4 with TRBJ2-2; tentatively, D is TRBD1 or TRBD2 (5 bases each). CDR3 length equals 17 residues. The V end lost 5 bases, the J end lost 3 bases, and 19 bases lay between the germline ends. The CDR3 here is CASSHPYGTAYTGELFF. The DNA of the CDR3 is TGTGCCAGCAGTCACCCCTACGGGACCGCTTACACCGGGGAGCTGTTTTTT.

V usage is TRBV29-1 and J usage is TRBJ2-5; no firm D call. The CDR3 has 13 amino acids. Between the trimmed V and J ends, which lost 6 bases and 4 bases, there was a span of 15 bases. Germline values: CDR1 SQVTM, CDR2 ANQGSEA. In nucleotides, the CDR3 is TGCAGCGTCGCTTCGGCTTCCCGAGAGACCCAGTACTTC. This sequence encodes CSVASASRETQYF.

J is TRBJ2-5 and V is TRBV12-5, with D tentatively TRBD2 (6 bases). V was clipped by 2 bases and J by 4 bases, with 11 bases between them. Germline CDR1 and CDR2: LGHNT and FRNRAP. The CDR3 has 14 amino acids. CDR3 bases: TGTGCTAGTGGTTTGACTAGCCGGTTAGAGACCCAGTACTTC. Protein sequence: CASGLTSRLETQYF.

The chain couples TRBV20-1 to TRBJ1-3, with TRBD1 matching 7 bases. The V segment lost 0 bases and the J segment 2 bases; nucleotides outside the gene matches: 16. The germline V gene encodes CDR1 DFQATT and CDR2 SNEGSKA (reference sequence). The CDR3 sequence is 19 residues long. CDR3 sequence: CSARDYRGTGAPAGNTIYF. CDR3 bases: TGCAGTGCTAGAGACTACAGGGGCACAGGGGCCCCCGCTGGAAACACCATATATTTT.

This clonotype was recorded a few times. The CDR3 nucleotides are TGTGCCAGCAGCCGGGACAGAACCTCGGTGGTCAATGAGCAGTTCTTC. It codes for CASSRDRTSVVNEQFF. This chain links TRBV6-5 with TRBJ2-1; 7 positions agree with TRBD1. The CDR3 sequence is 16 residues long. V trimming: 6 bases; J trimming: 6 bases; junction bases outside the gene matches: 14. Germline CDR1 reads MNHEY; CDR2 reads SVGAGI.

This clonotype has a count of ten or more. The CDR3 region is CASSKYTGELFF. CDR3 in DNA: TGTGCCAGTAGTAAATACACCGGGGAGCTGTTTTTT. The V gene is TRBV19, the J gene TRBJ2-2; D gene unclear. The ends were cut back, 4 bases at V and 3 bases at J, with 3 bases in the middle. The CDR3 extends over 12 amino acids. CDR1 LNHDA and CDR2 SQIVND come from the germline V gene (reference sequence).

The rearrangement joins TRBV18 to TRBJ1-6; D gene unclear. The CDR3 has 14 amino acids. Germline CDR1 is KGHSH and CDR2 is LQKENI. The V and J ends lost 3 bases and 6 bases respectively, with 9 bases between them. The CDR3 region has the DNA TGTGCCAGCTCACCCACCGTAATTAATTCACCCCTCCACTTT. This sequence encodes CASSPTVINSPLHF. The complete variable domain, with remaining parts taken from reference TRBV18 and TRBJ1-6, reads NAGVMQNPRHLVRRRGQEARLRCSPMKGHSHVYWYRQLPEEGLKFMVYLQKENIIDESGMPKERFSAEFPKEGPSILRIQQVVRGDSAAYFCASSPTVINSPLHFGNGTRLTVT.

This clonotype was seen only a few times. V usage is TRBV7-3 and J usage is TRBJ2-3; TRBD2 matches at 11 bases. Trimming at V came to 5 bases and at J to 5 bases, leaving 6 bases not matched to a gene. The CDR3 is 15 amino acids. Germline CDR1 reads SGHTA; CDR2 reads FQGTGA. CDR3 sequence reads: CASSPLAGGGDTQYF. The CDR3 DNA reads TGTGCCAGCAGCCCATTAGCGGGAGGGGGAGATACGCAGTATTTT.

This clonotype was detected a few times. The V gene is TRBV12-3 or TRBV12-4, the J gene TRBJ1-4; a possible D gene is TRBD1 (6 bases). Trimming removed 1 base from V and 13 bases from J, with 13 bases in between. This CDR3 has 13 residues. The CDR3 here is CASSLEPGQRLFF. CDR3 coding DNA: TGTGCCAGCAGTTTAGAGCCGGGACAAAGACTGTTTTTT.

This clonotype was recorded a few times. The genes are TRBV18 and TRBJ2-3; D is unclear. Germline assignment: CDR1 KGHSH and CDR2 LQKENI. V was clipped by 3 bases and J by 5 bases, with 12 bases between them. The CDR3 loop spans 14 amino acids. This CDR3 is CASSPAGVGDTQYF. In nucleotides, the CDR3 is TGTGCCAGCTCACCGGCTGGGGTGGGAGATACGCAGTATTTT.

V and J are TRBV11-2 and TRBJ1-3; D gene ambiguous. The ends were cut back, 0 bases at V and 0 bases at J, with 12 bases in the middle. The CDR3 runs to 17 residues. In germline, CDR1 is SGHAT, CDR2 FQNNGV. CDR3 nucleotides: TGTGCCAGCAGCTTAGATCGGCTGTCAGCCTCTGGAAACACCATATATTTT. Translating gives CASSLDRLSASGNTIYF. Using reference TRBV11-2 and TRBJ1-3 for the parts outside the CDR3, the full variable domain is EAGVAQSPRYKIIEKRQSVAFWCNPISGHATLYWYQQILGQGPKLLIQFQNNGVVDDSQLPKDRFSAERLKGVDSTLKIQPAKLEDSAVYLCASSLDRLSASGNTIYFGEGSWLTVV.

The rearrangement uses TRBV28 and TRBJ1-1, with a weak D call TRBD1 (5 bases). This CDR3 has 14 amino acids. V lost 6 bases and J 0 bases, leaving 11 bases between the germline ends. Germline loops: CDR1 MDHEN, CDR2 SYDVKM. CDR3: CASRRDSLNTEAFF. The CDR3 DNA reads TGTGCCAGCAGGAGGGACTCCTTGAACACTGAAGCTTTCTTT. The whole variable domain, filled in from reference TRBV28 and TRBJ1-1, reads DVKVTQSSRYLVKRTGEKVFLECVQDMDHENMFWYRQDPGLGLRLIYFSYDVKMKEKGDIPEGYSVSREKKERFSLILESASTNQTSMYLCASRRDSLNTEAFFGQGTRLTVV.

The chain carries TRBV7-9 and TRBJ2-7; tentatively, D is TRBD1 or TRBD2 (5 bases each). The germline V and J ends were trimmed by 4 bases and 5 bases, with 15 bases remaining between them. The CDR3 runs to 14 residues. Germline V gene lookup returns CDR1 SEHNR and CDR2 FQNEAQ (reference sequence). CDR3 coding DNA: TGTGCCAGCAGCTCCGGGACCTCGGCCCACGAGCAGTACTTC. This translates into CASSSGTSAHEQYF.

This chain connects TRBV9 to TRBJ2-1; possibly TRBD2 for D (7 bases). V lost 7 bases and J 7 bases, leaving 24 bases between the germline ends. This CDR3 has 16 residues. Germline lookup yields CDR1 SGDLS and CDR2 YYNGEE. CDR3 sequence reads: CASHKEGGPSFNEQFF. The CDR3 DNA sequence: TGTGCCAGCCACAAAGAGGGGGGGCCCTCGTTTAATGAGCAGTTCTTC.

There are a few counts of this clonotype. This chain uses TRBV7-2 with TRBJ2-3; D may be TRBD1 (6 bases). The CDR3 sequence is 14 residues long. V shed 5 bases and J shed 5 bases, with 14 bases lying between them. Looked up from germline, CDR1 is SGHTA and CDR2 is FQGNSA. CDR3 nucleotides: TGTGCCAGCAGCCCCTCCGGGGACAAAGATACGCAGTATTTT. It is translated as CASSPSGDKDTQYF.

This chain connects TRBV28 to TRBJ2-1; D gene uncertain. V dropped 1 base and J dropped 5 bases, with 6 bases sitting between them. Germline CDR1 is MDHEN and CDR2 is SYDVKM. The CDR3 extends over 13 amino acids. The CDR3 DNA follows: TGTGCCAGCAGTTTATCCATGAACAATGAGCAGTTCTTC. Translation gives CASSLSMNNEQFF.

In this sample, this clonotype turned up a few times. CDR3 DNA: TGTGCCAGCAGTTTACCCTTGACAGGGTACTATGGCTACACCTTC. This codes for CASSLPLTGYYGYTF. The chain has TRBV12-3 or TRBV12-4 and TRBJ1-2; 7 nucleotides line up with TRBD1. This CDR3 contains 15 residues. Germline trimming cut 2 bases from V and 3 bases from J; bases unmatched to any gene: 6.

In its sample, this clonotype was seen a few times. The chain recombines TRBV12-3 or TRBV12-4 with TRBJ1-5; possible D gene TRBD1, 5 bases. The CDR3 covers 14 residues. The V gene lost 4 bases and the J gene lost 3 bases, with 10 bases spanning the gap. The CDR3, as DNA: TGTGCCAGCAGTTCCCAGGGAGACAATCAGCCCCAGCATTTT. Translating it yields CASSSQGDNQPQHF.